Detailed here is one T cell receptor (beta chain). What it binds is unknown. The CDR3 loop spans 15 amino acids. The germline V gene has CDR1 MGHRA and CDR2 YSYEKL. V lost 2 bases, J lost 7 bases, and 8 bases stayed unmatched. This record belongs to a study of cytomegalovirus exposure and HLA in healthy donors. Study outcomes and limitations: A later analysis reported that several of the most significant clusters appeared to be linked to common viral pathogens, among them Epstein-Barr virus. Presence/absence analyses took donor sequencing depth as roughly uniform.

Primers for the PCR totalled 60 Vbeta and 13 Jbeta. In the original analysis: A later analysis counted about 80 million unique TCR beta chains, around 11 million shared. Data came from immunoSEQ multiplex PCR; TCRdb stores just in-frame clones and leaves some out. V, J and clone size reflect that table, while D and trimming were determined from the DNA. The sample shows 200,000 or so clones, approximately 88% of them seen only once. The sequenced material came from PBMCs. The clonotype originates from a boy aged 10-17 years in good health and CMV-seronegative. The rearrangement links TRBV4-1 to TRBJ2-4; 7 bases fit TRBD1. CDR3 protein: CASSQPDREGNIQYF. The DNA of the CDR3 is TGCGCCAGCAGCCAACCTGACAGGGAAGGGAACATTCAGTACTTC.